This paragraph covers one TCR beta chain sequence. The CDR3 contains 14 residues. Germline V gives CDR1 LNHDA, CDR2 SQIVND (reference sequence). The trim removed 5 bases at V and 6 bases at J, leaving 6 bases unmatched. The data belong to a study of lymphopenia after photon versus proton radiotherapy. Sequenced by immunoSEQ multiplex PCR; TCRdb stores in-frame clones only, minus some. This table has about 65,000 clones, approximately 87% appearing once. This TCR was sampled from a man at least 80 years old with esophageal cancer. The source was peripheral blood, collected from a patient treated with proton-based radiotherapy. This chain links TRBV19 with TRBJ1-1; TRBD1 agrees at 10 bases. The CDR3 DNA is TGTGCCAGTAGTCCGGGACAGGGGATTGCTGAAGCTTTCTTT. Protein: CASSPGQGIAEAFF.